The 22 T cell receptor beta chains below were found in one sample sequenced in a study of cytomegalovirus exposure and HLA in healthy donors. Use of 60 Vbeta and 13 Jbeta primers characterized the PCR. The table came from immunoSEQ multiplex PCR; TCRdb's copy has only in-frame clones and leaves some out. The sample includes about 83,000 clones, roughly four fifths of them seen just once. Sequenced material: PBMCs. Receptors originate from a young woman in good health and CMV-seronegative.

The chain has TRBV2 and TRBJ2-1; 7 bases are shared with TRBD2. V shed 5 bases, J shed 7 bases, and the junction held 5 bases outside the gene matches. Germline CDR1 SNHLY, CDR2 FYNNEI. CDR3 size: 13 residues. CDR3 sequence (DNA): TGTGCCAGCAGTACTTGGGGGGGAAATGAGCAGTTCTTC. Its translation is CASSTWGGNEQFF.

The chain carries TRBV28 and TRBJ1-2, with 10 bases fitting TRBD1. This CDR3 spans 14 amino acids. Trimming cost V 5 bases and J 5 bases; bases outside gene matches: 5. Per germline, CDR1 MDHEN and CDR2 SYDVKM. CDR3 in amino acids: CASSPGTGDYGYTF. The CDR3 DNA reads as TGTGCCAGCAGTCCCGGGACAGGGGATTATGGCTACACCTTC.

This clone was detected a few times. CDR3 sequence reads: CASSYSWGVNTEAFF. DNA for the CDR3: TGTGCCAGCAGTTACTCATGGGGCGTGAACACTGAAGCTTTCTTT. The rearrangement uses TRBV6-5 and TRBJ1-1; D may be TRBD1 (5 bases). The CDR3 totals 15 residues. The V end lost 0 bases, the J end lost 0 bases, and 8 bases lay between the germline ends. CDR1 MNHEY and CDR2 SVGAGI come from the germline V gene.

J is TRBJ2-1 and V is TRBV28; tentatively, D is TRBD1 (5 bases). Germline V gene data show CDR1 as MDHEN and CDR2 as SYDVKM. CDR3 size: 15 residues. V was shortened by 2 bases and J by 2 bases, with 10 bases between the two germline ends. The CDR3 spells CASSLSGAPYNEQFF. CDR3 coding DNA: TGTGCCAGCAGTTTAAGTGGGGCCCCCTACAATGAGCAGTTCTTC.

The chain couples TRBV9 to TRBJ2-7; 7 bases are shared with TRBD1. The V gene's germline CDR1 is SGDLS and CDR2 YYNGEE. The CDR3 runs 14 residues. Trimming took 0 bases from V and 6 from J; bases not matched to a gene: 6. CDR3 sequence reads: CASSVVGQASEQYF. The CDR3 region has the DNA TGTGCCAGCAGCGTAGTCGGACAGGCCAGCGAGCAGTACTTC.

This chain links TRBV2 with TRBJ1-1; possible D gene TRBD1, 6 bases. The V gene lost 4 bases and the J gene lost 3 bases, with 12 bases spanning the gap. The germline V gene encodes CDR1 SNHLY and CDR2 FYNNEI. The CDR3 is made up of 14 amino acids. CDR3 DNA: TGTGCCAGCAGTGTACAGGGTTGGGACACTGAAGCTTTCTTT. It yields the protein CASSVQGWDTEAFF.

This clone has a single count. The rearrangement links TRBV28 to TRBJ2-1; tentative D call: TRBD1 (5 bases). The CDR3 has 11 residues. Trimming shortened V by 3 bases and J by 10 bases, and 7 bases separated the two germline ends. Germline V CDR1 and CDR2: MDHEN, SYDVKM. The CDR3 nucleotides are TGTGCCAGCAGTTTCAGGGCAGAGCAGTTCTTC. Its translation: CASSFRAEQFF.

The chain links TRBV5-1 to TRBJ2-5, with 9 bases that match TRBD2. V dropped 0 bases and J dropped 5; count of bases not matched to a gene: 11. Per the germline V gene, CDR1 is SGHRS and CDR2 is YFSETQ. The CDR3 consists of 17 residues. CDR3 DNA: TGCGCCAGCAGCTTGGCCAATCGTCTAGCGGGACGCGAGACCCAGTACTTC. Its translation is CASSLANRLAGRETQYF.

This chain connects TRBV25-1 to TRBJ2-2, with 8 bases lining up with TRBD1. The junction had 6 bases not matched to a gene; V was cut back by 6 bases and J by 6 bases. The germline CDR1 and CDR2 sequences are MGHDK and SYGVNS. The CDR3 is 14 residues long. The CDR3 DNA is TGTGCCAGCAGCCCCCGGACAGGGTCCGGGGAGCTGTTTTTT. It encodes CASSPRTGSGELFF. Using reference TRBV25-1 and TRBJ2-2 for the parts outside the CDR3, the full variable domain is EADIYQTPRYLVIGTGKKITLECSQTMGHDKMYWYQQDPGMELHLIHYSYGVNSTEKGDLSSESTVSRIRTEHFPLTLESARPSHTSQYLCASSPRTGSGELFFGEGSRLTVL.

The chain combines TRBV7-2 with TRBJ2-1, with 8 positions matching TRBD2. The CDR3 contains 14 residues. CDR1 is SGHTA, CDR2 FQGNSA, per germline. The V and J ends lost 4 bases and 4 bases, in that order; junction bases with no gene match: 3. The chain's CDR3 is CASSSGTRYNEQFF. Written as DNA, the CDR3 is TGTGCCAGCAGCTCCGGGACTAGATACAATGAGCAGTTCTTC.

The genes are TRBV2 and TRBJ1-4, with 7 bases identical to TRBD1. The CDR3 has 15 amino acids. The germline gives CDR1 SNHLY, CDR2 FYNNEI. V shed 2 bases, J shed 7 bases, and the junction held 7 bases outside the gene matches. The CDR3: CASSERTTGTEKLFF. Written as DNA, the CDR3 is TGTGCCAGCAGTGAAAGGACGACAGGGACTGAAAAACTGTTTTTT.

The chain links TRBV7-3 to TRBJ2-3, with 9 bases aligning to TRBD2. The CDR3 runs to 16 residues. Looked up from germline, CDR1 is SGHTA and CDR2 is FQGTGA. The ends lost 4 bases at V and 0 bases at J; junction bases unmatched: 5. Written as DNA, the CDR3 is TGTGCCAGCAGCTCGATAGCGGGAGCTAGCACAGATACGCAGTATTTT. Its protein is CASSSIAGASTDTQYF.

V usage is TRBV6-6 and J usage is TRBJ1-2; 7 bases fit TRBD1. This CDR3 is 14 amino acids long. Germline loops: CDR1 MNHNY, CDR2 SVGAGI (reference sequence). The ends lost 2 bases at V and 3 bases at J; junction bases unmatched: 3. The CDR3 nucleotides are TGTGCCAGCAGTTACCCAGGACAGGACTATGGCTACACCTTC. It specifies CASSYPGQDYGYTF.

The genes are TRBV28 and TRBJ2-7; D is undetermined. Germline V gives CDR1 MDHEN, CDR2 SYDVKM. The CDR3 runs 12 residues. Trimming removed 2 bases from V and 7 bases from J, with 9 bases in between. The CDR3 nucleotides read TGTGCCAGCAGTTTAAGTTCGCGAGAGCAGTACTTC. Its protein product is CASSLSSREQYF.

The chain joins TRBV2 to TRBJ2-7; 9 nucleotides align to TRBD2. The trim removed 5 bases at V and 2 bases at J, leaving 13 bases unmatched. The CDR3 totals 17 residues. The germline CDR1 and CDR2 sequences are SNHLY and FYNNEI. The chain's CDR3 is CASSQGGAGGPPYEQYF. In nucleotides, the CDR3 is TGTGCCAGCAGTCAAGGGGGGGCGGGAGGGCCCCCCTACGAGCAGTACTTC.

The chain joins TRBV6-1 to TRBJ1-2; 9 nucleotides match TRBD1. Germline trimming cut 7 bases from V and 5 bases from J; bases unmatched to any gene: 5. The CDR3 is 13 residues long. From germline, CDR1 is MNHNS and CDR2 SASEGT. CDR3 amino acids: CASIGTGIYGYTF. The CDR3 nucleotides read TGTGCCAGCATTGGGACAGGGATTTATGGCTACACCTTC.

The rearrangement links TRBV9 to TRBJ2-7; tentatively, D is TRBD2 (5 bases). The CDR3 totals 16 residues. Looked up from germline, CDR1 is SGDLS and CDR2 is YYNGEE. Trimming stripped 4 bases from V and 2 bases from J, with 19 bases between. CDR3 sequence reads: CASSPGGMRAPYEQYF. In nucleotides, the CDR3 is TGTGCCAGCAGCCCCGGTGGGATGCGGGCCCCCTACGAGCAGTACTTC. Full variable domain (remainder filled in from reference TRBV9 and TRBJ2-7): DSGVTQTPKHLITATGQRVTLRCSPRSGDLSVYWYQQSLDQGLQFLIQYYNGEERAKGNILERFSAQQFPDLHSELNLSSLELGDSALYFCASSPGGMRAPYEQYFGPGTRLTVT.

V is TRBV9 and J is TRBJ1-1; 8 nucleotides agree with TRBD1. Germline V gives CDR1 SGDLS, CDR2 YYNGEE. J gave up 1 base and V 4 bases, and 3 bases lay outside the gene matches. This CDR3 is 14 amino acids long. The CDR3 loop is CASSTTGGNTEAFF. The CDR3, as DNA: TGTGCCAGCAGCACCACAGGGGGGAACACTGAAGCTTTCTTT.

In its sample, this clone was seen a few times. CDR3 nucleotide sequence: TGCGCCAGCAGCCTGGTCGGGACAGGGGATATTGAAGCTTTCTTT. Translation gives CASSLVGTGDIEAFF. V gene TRBV5-1 combines with J gene TRBJ1-1; 10 nucleotides match TRBD1. This CDR3 is 15 amino acids long. Germline assignment: CDR1 SGHRS and CDR2 YFSETQ. V lost 4 bases, J lost 7 bases, and 10 bases stayed unmatched.

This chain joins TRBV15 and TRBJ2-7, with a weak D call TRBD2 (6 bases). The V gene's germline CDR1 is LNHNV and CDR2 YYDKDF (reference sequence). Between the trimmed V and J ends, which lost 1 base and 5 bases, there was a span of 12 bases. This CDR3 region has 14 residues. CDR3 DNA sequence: TGTGCCACCAGCAGAGCCGGGAGTCTCGACGAGCAGTACTTC. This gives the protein CATSRAGSLDEQYF.

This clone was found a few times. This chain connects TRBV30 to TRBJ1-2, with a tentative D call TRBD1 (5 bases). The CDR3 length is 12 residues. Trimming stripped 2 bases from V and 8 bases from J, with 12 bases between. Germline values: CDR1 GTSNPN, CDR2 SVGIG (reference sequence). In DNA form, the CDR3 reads TGTGCCTGGAGTCCCGGGGGGTGGGGCTACACCTTC. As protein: CAWSPGGWGYTF.

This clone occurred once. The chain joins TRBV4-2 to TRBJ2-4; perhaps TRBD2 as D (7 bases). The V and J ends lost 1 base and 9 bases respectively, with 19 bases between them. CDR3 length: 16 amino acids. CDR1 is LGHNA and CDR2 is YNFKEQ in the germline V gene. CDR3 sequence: CASSQGGLGGLGIQYF. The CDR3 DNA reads TGTGCCAGCAGCCAAGGGGGCCTCGGGGGGCTGGGCATTCAGTACTTC.